This T cell receptor (beta chain) was identified during a study of T cells after yellow fever vaccination. Study details: Those fractions that held only low numbers of cells were prepared using the SMART-Seq v4 Ultra Low Input RNA kit.

For this clonotype: What it binds is not known.

Overall study findings and caveats: From the bulk population, abundant clonotypes could contaminate and appear within FACS-sorted repertoires.

TCRdb analysed the 5' RACE reads with MiXCR anew, one entry per CDR3 protein. Here the sample spans 250,000 or so distinct CDR3 sequences, about 7% being singletons. V shed 3 bases and J 6 bases; nucleotides not matched to a gene: 11. The CDR3 loop spans 15 amino acids. Germline CDR1 is DFQATT and CDR2 is SNEGSKA (reference sequence). This clonotype was sampled from a man in his thirties or forties who received the YFV17D yellow fever vaccine. The chain couples TRBV20-1 to TRBJ2-1; the match to TRBD2 covers 7 bases. Source: CD4+ T cells sorted from PBMCs, taken 15 days after the yellow fever booster vaccination. The CDR3 here is CSARPSGGPRNEQFF. In nucleotides, the CDR3 is TGCAGTGCTAGGCCATCGGGAGGCCCCCGCAATGAGCAGTTCTTC.